This TCR beta chain was retrieved from a study of shared clonotypes between healthy human individuals. Study-level information: CD4 naive and memory got three plates each, CD8 naive two, CD8 memory one.

Clones were sequenced by immunoSEQ multiplex PCR, and TCRdb holds only the in-frame ones, with some missing. This table has some 2,500,000 clones, 93% appearing once. Donors comprised healthy HIV-negative adults lacking recent acute infections or vaccinations. Every donor, a Caucasian adult, lived in Nashville, Tennessee. The CDR3 consists of 15 residues. In germline, CDR1 is MNHNY, CDR2 SVGAGI (reference sequence). V shed 0 bases and J shed 7 bases, with 15 bases lying between them. The J gene is TRBJ1-2, the V gene TRBV6-6, with unresolved D. Sequencing was performed on naive CD4+ T cells from PBMCs. Subset described: CD45RA+ positively selected. The clonotype originates from a young man in good health. Some clones in this sample may be carry-over from other donors' samples. The CDR3 loop reads CASSYSDAPPTGYTF. DNA of the CDR3: TGTGCCAGCAGTTACTCGGACGCTCCCCCCACTGGCTACACCTTC.